This is a list of T cell receptor beta chains from one sample in a study of cytotoxic CD8 clonotypes in ibrutinib-treated CLL. The method was immunoSEQ multiplex PCR; TCRdb's version includes in-frame clones alone and lacks a portion of them. Counted here are about 39,000 clones, roughly two thirds occurring once; the ten biggest clones make up roughly 6.9%. This sample comprised PBMCs, obtained at disease progression, from a patient treated with ibrutinib. The receptor source for this set is a human donor with chronic lymphocytic leukemia. Both conserved end residues are part of each CDR3.

j_gene,v_gene,CDR3aa
TRBJ1-5,TRBV4-3,CASSQDGGRNQPQHF
TRBJ2-1,TRBV28,CASSLLRDLREQFF
TRBJ2-7,TRBV7-3,CASSLSGTGGYEQYF
TRBJ2-4,TRBV6-1,CASPDGGNIQYF
TRBJ2-1,TRBV11-2,CASSLGGHEQFF
TRBJ2-2,TRBV28,CASSSSDRDGGELFF
TRBJ2-5,TRBV18,CASSLGGTSGREETQYF
TRBJ2-7,TRBV27,CASSATFGSYEQYF
TRBJ2-7,TRBV5-1,CASSLRGGNPYEQYF
TRBJ1-1,TRBV18,CASSPTGNTEAFF
TRBJ2-7,TRBV28,CASQRPSSYEQYF
TRBJ1-6,TRBV7-2,CASSLGLEGLTPLHF
TRBJ1-2,TRBV5-1,CASKLGTGTGGHGYTF
TRBJ1-5,TRBV6-1,CASSEVASIKPQHF
TRBJ2-7,TRBV5-1,CASSWALAGGSEQYF
TRBJ2-6,TRBV6-5,CASSYMRSGANVLTF
TRBJ2-7,TRBV27,CASTPAYPGYEQYF
TRBJ2-2,TRBV7-8,CASSPRGGGITGELFF
TRBJ2-2,TRBV5-6,CASRSPGSGRTGELFF
TRBJ2-3,TRBV6-1,CASSAGQVYTDTQYF
TRBJ1-3,TRBV6-5,CASSYSQGVGGNTIYF
TRBJ1-4,TRBV28,CASSLPQEKLFF
TRBJ1-3,TRBV7-8,CASSSLDRAGNTIYF
TRBJ2-3,TRBV5-1,CASSLVPGGSTDTQYF
TRBJ1-1,TRBV19,CASSIRTGGGSAFF
TRBJ1-4,TRBV5-1,CASSLDQQFEKLFF
TRBJ2-5,TRBV28,CATLSFSLRDIQETQYF
TRBJ1-5,TRBV4-2,CASSQSSRSFQHF
TRBJ2-1,TRBV7-3,CASSSELAGLNEQFF
TRBJ2-7,TRBV30,CAWSGVGQALEQYF
TRBJ2-1,TRBV7-3,CASSRGLAGVQFF